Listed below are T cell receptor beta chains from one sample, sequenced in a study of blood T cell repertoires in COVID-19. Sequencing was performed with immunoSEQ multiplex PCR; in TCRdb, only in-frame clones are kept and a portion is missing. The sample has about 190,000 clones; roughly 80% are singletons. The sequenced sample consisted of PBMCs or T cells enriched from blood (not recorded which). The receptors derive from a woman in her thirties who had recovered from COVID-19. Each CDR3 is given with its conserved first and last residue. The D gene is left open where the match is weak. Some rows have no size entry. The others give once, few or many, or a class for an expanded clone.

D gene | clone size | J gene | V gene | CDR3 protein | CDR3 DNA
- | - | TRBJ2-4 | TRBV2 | CASSQETGFIGQISIQYF | TGTGCCAGCAGTCAAGAAACAGGGTTTATTGGACAAATTAGCATTCAGTACTTC
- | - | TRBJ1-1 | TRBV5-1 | CASSLSGGAGTEAFF | TGCGCCAGCAGCTTGAGCGGGGGCGCGGGAACTGAAGCTTTCTTT
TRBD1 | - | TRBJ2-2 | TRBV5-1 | CASRKGQGDTGELFF | TGCGCCAGCAGAAAAGGACAGGGGGACACCGGGGAGCTGTTTTTT
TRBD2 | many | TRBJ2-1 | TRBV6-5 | CAIRPTSGKYNEQFF | TGTGCCATCCGTCCTACTAGCGGGAAATACAATGAGCAGTTCTTC
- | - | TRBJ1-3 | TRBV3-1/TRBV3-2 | CASSSRDAGDGNTIYF | TGTGCCAGCAGCTCAAGGGATGCGGGGGACGGAAACACCATATATTTT
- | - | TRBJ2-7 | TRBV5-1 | CASSLAEGVLHEQYF | TGCGCCAGCAGCTTGGCCGAGGGAGTGCTCCACGAGCAGTACTTC
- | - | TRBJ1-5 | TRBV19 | CASSMQAGHQPQHF | TGTGCCAGTAGTATGCAGGCGGGGCATCAGCCCCAGCATTTT
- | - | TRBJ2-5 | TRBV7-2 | CASSPYQTRFKETQYF | TGTGCCAGCAGCCCTTACCAGACTAGGTTTAAAGAGACCCAGTACTTC
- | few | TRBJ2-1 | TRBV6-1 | CASSEQGYEQFF | TGTGCCAGCAGTGAACAGGGGTATGAGCAGTTCTTC
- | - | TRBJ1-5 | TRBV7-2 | CASSLGVAGNQPQHF | TGTGCCAGCAGCTTGGGCGTAGCGGGCAATCAGCCCCAGCATTTT
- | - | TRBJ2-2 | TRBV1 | CTSSQDQKASGGWNTGELFF | TGCACCAGCAGCCAAGATCAAAAAGCTAGCGGGGGATGGAACACCGGGGAGCTGTTTTTT
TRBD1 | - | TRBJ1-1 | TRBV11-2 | CASSLYPGTGRSEAFF | TGTGCCAGCAGCTTGTACCCCGGGACAGGGAGATCTGAAGCTTTCTTT
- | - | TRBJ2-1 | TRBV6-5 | CASSYSSSPLGNEQFF | TGTGCCAGCAGTTACTCGTCTAGCCCCCTCGGAAATGAGCAGTTCTTC
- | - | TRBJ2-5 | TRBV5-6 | CASSPVGGETQYF | TGTGCCAGCAGCCCCGTCGGAGGGGAGACCCAGTACTTC
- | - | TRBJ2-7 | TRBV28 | CASSPSIINEQYF | TGTGCCAGCAGTCCTTCTATAATCAACGAGCAGTACTTC
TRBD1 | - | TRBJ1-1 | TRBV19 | CASSVGQMNTEAFF | TGTGCCAGTAGTGTGGGACAGATGAACACTGAAGCTTTCTTT
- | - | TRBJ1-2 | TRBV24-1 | CATSDSRSSNYGYTF | TGTGCCACCAGTGATTCCAGGTCGTCCAACTATGGCTACACCTTC
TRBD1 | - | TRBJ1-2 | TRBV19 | CASRLTGGLYGYTF | TGTGCCAGTAGGTTGACAGGGGGTCTCTATGGCTACACCTTC
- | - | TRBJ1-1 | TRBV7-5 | CARVRDTEAFF | TGTGCCAGAGTACGGGACACTGAAGCTTTCTTT
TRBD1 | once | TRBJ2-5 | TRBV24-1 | CATSVRGLGQETQYF | TGTGCCACCAGTGTTAGGGGGCTGGGGCAAGAGACCCAGTACTTC
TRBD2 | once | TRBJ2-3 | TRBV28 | CASNLGLAGAGTDTQYF | TGTGCCAGCAACTTAGGGCTAGCGGGGGCCGGCACAGATACGCAGTATTTT
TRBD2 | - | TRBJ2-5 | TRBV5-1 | CASSLVAGGPLEYF | TGCGCCAGCAGCTTGGTAGCGGGGGGGCCCCTGGAGTACTTC
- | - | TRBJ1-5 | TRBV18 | CASSPVGGPGPQHF | TGTGCCAGCTCACCTGTCGGAGGGCCCGGGCCCCAGCATTTT
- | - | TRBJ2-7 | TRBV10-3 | CAISSTTQGYEQYF | TGTGCCATCAGTTCAACTACCCAGGGCTACGAGCAGTACTTC
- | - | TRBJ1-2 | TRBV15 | CATSRGGVRDYGYTF | TGTGCCACCAGCAGAGGCGGCGTCAGAGACTATGGCTACACCTTC
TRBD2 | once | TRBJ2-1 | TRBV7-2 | CASSLASSGVNEQFF | TGTGCCAGCAGCTTAGCCTCTAGCGGGGTAAATGAGCAGTTCTTC
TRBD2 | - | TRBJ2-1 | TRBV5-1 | CASSDSGGSYNEQFF | TGCGCCAGCAGCGATTCGGGGGGCTCCTACAATGAGCAGTTCTTC
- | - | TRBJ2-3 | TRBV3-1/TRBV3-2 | CASSHSRSRTDTQYF | TGTGCCAGCAGCCACTCTCGGTCCCGCACAGATACGCAGTATTTT
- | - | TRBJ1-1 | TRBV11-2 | CASSMGRTVTEAFF | TGTGCCAGCAGCATGGGCAGGACAGTCACTGAAGCTTTCTTT
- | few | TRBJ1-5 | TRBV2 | CASAEVGGPRPQHF | TGTGCCAGCGCCGAGGTTGGGGGCCCTAGGCCCCAGCATTTT
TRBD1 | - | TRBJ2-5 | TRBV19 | CASSIDPTGRETQYF | TGTGCCAGTAGTATAGATCCGACAGGGCGAGAGACCCAGTACTTC
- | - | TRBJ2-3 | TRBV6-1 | CASSDSVATQYF | TGTGCCAGCAGTGATAGCGTCGCTACGCAGTATTTT
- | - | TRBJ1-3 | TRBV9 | CASSVMATYGGTSGNTIYF | TGTGCCAGCAGCGTAATGGCCACGTATGGAGGAACCTCTGGAAACACCATATATTTT
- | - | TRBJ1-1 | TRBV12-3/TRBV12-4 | CASSFLVEAFF | TGTGCCAGCAGTTTTCTTGTTGAAGCTTTCTTT
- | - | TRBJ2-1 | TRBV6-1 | CASSEAGIPGEQFF | TGTGCCAGCAGTGAAGCCGGGATCCCAGGTGAGCAGTTCTTC
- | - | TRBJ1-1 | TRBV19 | CASTSRASVGGAVNTEAFF | TGTGCCAGTACCTCACGTGCATCAGTTGGCGGGGCCGTTAACACTGAAGCTTTCTTT
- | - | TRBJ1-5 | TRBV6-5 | CASWGSDQPQHF | TGTGCCAGCTGGGGTAGCGATCAGCCCCAGCATTTT
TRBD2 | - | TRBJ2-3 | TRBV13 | CASSSRTSGGGETDTQYF | TGTGCCAGCAGCTCCCGGACTAGCGGGGGTGGGGAAACAGATACGCAGTATTTT
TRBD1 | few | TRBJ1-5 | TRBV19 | CASSTRDRRHSNQPQHF | TGTGCCAGTAGTACGCGGGACAGACGTCATAGCAATCAGCCCCAGCATTTT
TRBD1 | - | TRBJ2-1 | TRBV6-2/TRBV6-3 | CASSQPTGGSYNEQFF | TGTGCCAGCAGCCAACCGACAGGGGGATCCTACAATGAGCAGTTCTTC
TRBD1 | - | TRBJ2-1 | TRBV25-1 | CASSELGPGGEQFF | TGTGCCAGCAGTGAATTAGGGCCAGGGGGTGAGCAGTTCTTC
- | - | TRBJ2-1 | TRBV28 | CATLGAGSYNEQFF | TGTGCCACCTTGGGTGCGGGGTCCTACAATGAGCAGTTCTTC
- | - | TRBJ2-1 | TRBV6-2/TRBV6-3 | CASSRDSLVRYEQFF | TGTGCCAGCAGTCGAGACAGCCTCGTTCGCTATGAGCAGTTCTTC
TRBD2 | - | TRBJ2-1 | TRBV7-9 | CASSNSGGNEQFF | TGTGCCAGCAGTAATAGCGGGGGAAATGAGCAGTTCTTC
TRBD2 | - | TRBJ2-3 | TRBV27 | CASSTRLAGNTDTQYF | TGTGCCAGCAGTACAAGACTAGCGGGGAACACAGATACGCAGTATTTT
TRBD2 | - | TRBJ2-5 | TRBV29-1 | CSAPPGYPTSGGPGETQYF | TGCAGCGCCCCTCCCGGCTACCCGACTAGCGGGGGACCCGGAGAGACCCAGTACTTC
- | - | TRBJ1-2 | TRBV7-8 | CASSPDKNYGYTF | TGTGCCAGCAGCCCGGACAAGAACTATGGCTACACCTTC
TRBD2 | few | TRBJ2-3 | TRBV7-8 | CASGRLAESTDTQYF | TGTGCCAGCGGGAGACTAGCGGAGAGCACAGATACGCAGTATTTT
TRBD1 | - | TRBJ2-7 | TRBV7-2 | CASSLAPGGGYEQYF | TGTGCCAGCAGCTTAGCCCCAGGGGGCGGATACGAGCAGTACTTC
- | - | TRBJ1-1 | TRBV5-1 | CASSLESDLEMNTEAFF | TGCGCCAGCAGCTTGGAGTCCGACCTGGAGATGAACACTGAAGCTTTCTTT
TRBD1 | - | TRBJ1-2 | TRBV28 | CASLSTGGLHYGYTF | TGTGCCAGCCTCTCTACAGGGGGCTTGCACTATGGCTACACCTTC
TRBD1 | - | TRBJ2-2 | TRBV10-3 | CAISSAGTGGRELFF | TGTGCCATCAGTTCGGCCGGGACAGGGGGCCGGGAGCTGTTTTTT
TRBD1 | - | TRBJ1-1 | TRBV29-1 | CSVMTGMNTEAFF | TGCAGCGTTATGACAGGGATGAACACTGAAGCTTTCTTT
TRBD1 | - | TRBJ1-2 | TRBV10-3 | CAINAGTGIPAYGYTF | TGTGCCATCAATGCAGGGACAGGGATCCCCGCCTATGGCTACACCTTC
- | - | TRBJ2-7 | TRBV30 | CAWSVPTGGGIAGAEQYF | TGTGCCTGGAGCGTTCCCACAGGGGGCGGGATAGCGGGAGCCGAGCAGTACTTC
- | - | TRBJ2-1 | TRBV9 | CASSVRPASVSYNEQFF | TGTGCCAGCAGCGTACGGCCGGCTAGCGTCTCCTACAATGAGCAGTTCTTC
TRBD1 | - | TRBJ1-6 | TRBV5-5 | CASSLGQGRYSPLHF | TGTGCCAGCAGCTTAGGACAGGGAAGATATTCACCCCTCCACTTT
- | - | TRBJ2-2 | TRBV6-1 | CASSEGLDTGELFF | TGTGCCAGCAGTGAAGGGCTAGACACCGGGGAGCTGTTTTTT
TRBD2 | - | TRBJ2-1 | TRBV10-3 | CAIMASGEYYNEQFF | TGTGCCATCATGGCTAGCGGGGAATACTACAATGAGCAGTTCTTC
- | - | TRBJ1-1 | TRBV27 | CASSLKQGNTEAFF | TGTGCCAGCAGTTTGAAACAGGGGAACACTGAAGCTTTCTTT